The source of this TCR beta chain is a study of identifying expanded T cells in peripheral blood (dated by TCRdb to between 2018 and 2020). The study in broad terms: Four technical replicates, made by sequencing separate aliquots from the same pool of genomic DNA, were compared pairwise. Broader findings and caveats from the paper: In all healthy donors, the variance in clone template counts between samples taken two weeks apart rose significantly as total template count increased. The authors expected biological variance in healthy repertoires might increase further over much longer intervals such as months to years. The binomial model flagged about 1.3 differentially abundant clones between technical replicates, compared with approximately 16 over about two weeks and roughly 19 over about four weeks. The beta-binomial model significantly reduced the number of clones called differentially abundant and the false-positive rate across all healthy-donor time intervals.

In regard to this clone: The antigen it recognizes is unknown. Base quality data are lacking; no much larger clone is found one base away.

No immune events such as infections were documented for the healthy donors during the collection period. Time-dependent variance in a beta-binomial model of T-cell clone differential abundance was calibrated using healthy-donor blood repertoires as a training cohort. There were 10 healthy donors in the training cohort, of whom 3 were female and 7 were male. Donor ages ranged from 29 to 64 years, with an average of around 43 years. Whole blood, obtained from a commercial supplier, was collected from each healthy donor at three time points spaced around 2 weeks apart. For immunosequencing, genomic DNA was extracted from unsorted whole blood. The immunoSEQ Assay, which uses bias-controlled multiplex PCR amplification of genomic DNA, was used to profile TCRbeta CDR3 regions. From the authors' description of their analysis: The absolute abundance of each unique TCRbeta CDR3 region was quantified after sequences were collapsed and filtered. Differential abundance was assessed using a binomial (Fisher-equivalent) model and a beta-binomial model in which time-dependent variance fitted from healthy donors was added. Any clone with fewer than 5 combined templates was excluded, and a clone was called differentially abundant if its Benjamini-Hochberg FDR was below 0.01. The form v = (b*log(k)+a)^2 was used to model beta-binomial variance as a function of total template count across the two samples. Held by TCRdb, this immuneACCESS table contains in-frame sequences only and omits some clones. Under half of the omission traces to an unresolved V gene where checked; the cause of the rest is unknown. V and J calls and clone size come straight from that table; D and trimming were deduced from the DNA. The sample data list approximately 120,000 clones, and approximately 88% of these were observed just once. Of the sample, roughly 3.3% falls within the top ten clones.

V is reduced by 5 bases and J by 9 bases, leaving a spacing of 13 bases between them. From the cysteine up to the phenylalanine, the CDR3 has a length of 13 residues. Only the CDR3 DNA is retained, 39 bases long and in frame from the first base. CDR1 and CDR2 are drawn from the germline V gene: MNHEY, SVGAGI. The chain was built from TRBV6-5 and TRBJ2-2, with no D gene named confidently. The TCR was taken from a person aged 18 to 75 in good health. The specimen was blood. The nucleotides read TGTGCCAGCAGTATAACCCATAACCGGGAGCTGTTTTTT. This translates into CASSITHNRELFF.